What follows are 32 T cell receptor beta chains derived from one specimen sequenced in a study of blood T cell repertoires in COVID-19. Using immunoSEQ multiplex PCR, the repertoire was profiled, and TCRdb retains in-frame clones only, with some absent. Of fewer than 250,000 clones in the sample, just under 90% were seen once. Sequenced material: peripheral blood. These receptors came from a man aged 25-40 years with COVID-19, enrolled during active disease.

The gene calls are TRBV19 and TRBJ1-2; 9 nucleotides line up with TRBD1. The CDR3 covers 15 residues. With 10 bases clipped from V and 7 bases from J, the junction kept 16 bases outside the gene matches. CDR1 and CDR2 (germline): LNHDA, SQIVND (reference sequence). CDR3 sequence (DNA): TGTGCCACCAGAGCCCTTGAACAGGGGGCTCGTGGCTACACCTTC. Translated, it gives CATRALEQGARGYTF.

The V call is TRBV27, the J call TRBJ2-1; D is possibly TRBD2 (6 bases). Trimming removed 0 bases at V and 5 bases at J, with 11 bases between. The CDR3 sequence is 15 residues long. Germline assignment: CDR1 MNHEY and CDR2 SMNVEV (reference sequence). DNA of the CDR3: TGTGCCAGCAGTTTATCGGCGGGGTTGAACAATGAGCAGTTCTTC. Protein sequence: CASSLSAGLNNEQFF.

The chain recombines TRBV28 with TRBJ1-5; the D gene is possibly TRBD1 (5 bases). Between the trimmed V and J ends, which lost 5 bases and 3 bases, there was a span of 14 bases. CDR1 is MDHEN, CDR2 SYDVKM, per germline. This CDR3 region has 15 residues. CDR3: CASSVRVGPNQPQHF. Here the CDR3 DNA reads TGTGCCAGCAGTGTCAGGGTAGGGCCCAATCAGCCCCAGCATTTT. Drawing the rest from reference TRBV28 and TRBJ1-5, the complete variable domain is DVKVTQSSRYLVKRTGEKVFLECVQDMDHENMFWYRQDPGLGLRLIYFSYDVKMKEKGDIPEGYSVSREKKERFSLILESASTNQTSMYLCASSVRVGPNQPQHFGDGTRLSIL.

The chain has TRBV19 and TRBJ1-1; D gene ambiguous. Germline V gene lookup returns CDR1 LNHDA and CDR2 SQIVND (reference sequence). The CDR3 is 13 amino acids. V was cut by 6 bases and J by 1 base, with 9 bases left in between. The CDR3 DNA reads as TGTGCCAGTAGGGGCGAAAAGAACACTGAAGCTTTCTTT. Protein: CASRGEKNTEAFF.

There are a few counts of this clone. The CDR3 nucleotides are TGTGCCAGCAGTCCCGGACAGGGAGGGGGCGGGGAGCTGTTTTTT. Translating it yields CASSPGQGGGGELFF. The V and J genes are TRBV6-5 and TRBJ2-2, with D tentatively TRBD1 (8 bases). Trimming shortened V by 5 bases and J by 7 bases, and 17 bases separated the two germline ends. Germline V lookup: CDR1 MNHEY, CDR2 SVGAGI. The length of the CDR3 is 15 residues.

The J gene is TRBJ1-3, the V gene TRBV3-1 (or the pseudogene TRBV3-2), with a weak D call TRBD1 (6 bases). The germline gives CDR1 LGHDT, CDR2 YNNKEL (reference sequence). This CDR3 contains 17 residues. The V and J ends lost 0 bases and 4 bases respectively, with 16 bases between them. In DNA form, the CDR3 reads TGTGCCAGCAGCCAAGATTATATAGCAGGGGCAGGAAACACCATATATTTT. Residues: CASSQDYIAGAGNTIYF.

The chain carries TRBV19 and TRBJ2-3, with a tentative D call TRBD1 (5 bases). The V gene lost 3 bases and the J gene lost 2 bases, with 12 bases spanning the gap. The CDR3 runs 15 residues. Germline loops: CDR1 LNHDA, CDR2 SQIVND (reference sequence). The CDR3 sequence is CASSIYIGATDTQYF. DNA for the CDR3: TGTGCCAGTAGTATTTACATAGGGGCCACAGATACGCAGTATTTT.

V usage is TRBV9 and J usage is TRBJ2-3; 7 nucleotides line up with TRBD2. Trimming removed 2 bases from V and 6 bases from J; junction bases left unmatched: 3. CDR1 is SGDLS and CDR2 is YYNGEE in the germline V gene. CDR3 length: 13 amino acids. This CDR3 is CASSVGGMDTQYF. CDR3 bases: TGTGCCAGCAGCGTGGGAGGGATGGATACGCAGTATTTT.

The J gene is TRBJ1-4, the V gene TRBV9; D ambiguous. Trimming shortened V by 1 base and J by 0 bases, and 13 bases separated the two germline ends. The CDR3 length is 17 residues. From germline, CDR1 is SGDLS and CDR2 YYNGEE. CDR3 coding DNA: TGTGCCAGCAGCGTACAGGAAATTCCCACAACTAATGAAAAACTGTTTTTT. It is translated as CASSVQEIPTTNEKLFF.

The CDR3 nucleotides are TGTGCCAGCAGCTATCTAGCGGGGGGTAGAACCGGGGAGCTGTTTTTT. Its translation: CASSYLAGGRTGELFF. J is TRBJ2-2 and V is TRBV7-3, with 11 bases matching TRBD2. The V and J ends lost 4 bases and 5 bases, in that order; junction bases with no gene match: 6. CDR1 is SGHTA and CDR2 is FQGTGA in the germline V gene. This CDR3 spans 16 amino acids.

This chain uses TRBV2 with TRBJ1-5, with D tentatively TRBD1 (5 bases). Germline values: CDR1 SNHLY, CDR2 FYNNEI. The CDR3 totals 12 residues. V lost 2 bases and J 6 bases, leaving 5 bases between the germline ends. As DNA, the CDR3 is TGTGCCAGCAGTGAACAGGGTCAGCCCCAGCATTTT. As protein: CASSEQGQPQHF.

The chain combines TRBV7-3 with TRBJ2-7; D gene unclear. Germline assignment: CDR1 SGHTA and CDR2 FQGTGA. V was trimmed by 2 bases and J by 5 bases, leaving 13 bases between them. The CDR3 is made up of 14 amino acids. The CDR3 DNA is TGTGCCAGCAGCTTATTTCCATCAGTCCACGAGCAGTACTTC. Its translation is CASSLFPSVHEQYF. The variable domain in full, completed from reference TRBV7-3 and TRBJ2-7, reads GAGVSQTPSNKVTEKGKYVELRCDPISGHTALYWYRQSLGQGPEFLIYFQGTGAADDSGLPNDRFFAVRPEGSVSTLKIQRTERGDSAVYLCASSLFPSVHEQYFGPGTRLTVT.

The chain links TRBV7-6 to TRBJ1-3; D uncertain. The CDR3 totals 15 residues. The V end was cut by 0 bases, the J end by 0 bases, with 6 bases between. Per the germline V gene, CDR1 is SGHVS and CDR2 is FNYEAQ. CDR3 in amino acids: CASSLAFVSGNTIYF. The CDR3 bases are TGTGCCAGCAGCTTAGCGTTCGTCTCTGGAAACACCATATATTTT. The full variable domain, its missing parts supplied by reference TRBV7-6 and TRBJ1-3, is GAGVSQSPRYKVTKRGQDVALRCDPISGHVSLYWYRQALGQGPEFLTYFNYEAQQDKSGLPNDRFSAERPEGSISTLTIQRTEQRDSAMYRCASSLAFVSGNTIYFGEGSWLTVV.

The gene calls are TRBV18 and TRBJ2-7, with 7 bases aligning to TRBD1. The CDR3 extends over 15 amino acids. Germline V gene sequence: CDR1 KGHSH, CDR2 LQKENI. V trimming: 2 bases; J trimming: 3 bases; junction bases outside the gene matches: 7. The CDR3 region has the DNA TGTGCCAGCTCACCAATCCAATCAGGGGGCTACGAGCAGTACTTC. It is translated as CASSPIQSGGYEQYF. The full variable domain, completed using reference TRBV18 and TRBJ2-7, is NAGVMQNPRHLVRRRGQEARLRCSPMKGHSHVYWYRQLPEEGLKFMVYLQKENIIDESGMPKERFSAEFPKEGPSILRIQQVVRGDSAAYFCASSPIQSGGYEQYFGPGTRLTVT.

The rearrangement links TRBV5-1 to TRBJ1-1, with TRBD1 as a possible D gene (5 bases). Germline V gene sequence: CDR1 SGHRS, CDR2 YFSETQ. Between the trimmed V and J ends, which lost 0 bases and 4 bases, there was a span of 10 bases. This CDR3 spans 14 amino acids. CDR3 region: CASSLGARVTEAFF. DNA of the CDR3: TGCGCCAGCAGCTTGGGTGCCAGGGTCACTGAAGCTTTCTTT.

The V and J genes are TRBV18 and TRBJ2-1; 13 bases are shared with TRBD2. The trim removed 0 bases at V and 9 bases at J, leaving 2 bases unmatched. Germline V gene sequence: CDR1 KGHSH, CDR2 LQKENI. This CDR3 is 15 amino acids long. The CDR3 spells CASSPPGLAGSEQFF. The CDR3 nucleotides are TGTGCCAGCTCACCACCGGGACTAGCGGGATCTGAGCAGTTCTTC.

The chain carries TRBV19 and TRBJ2-1, with D possibly TRBD2 on 5 matching bases. The CDR3 totals 13 residues. CDR1 and CDR2 (germline): LNHDA, SQIVND (reference sequence). The ends were cut back, 4 bases at V and 6 bases at J, with 10 bases in the middle. The CDR3 nucleotides read TGTGCCAGTAGTAGAGCGGCCGTCAATGAGCAGTTCTTC. Encoded protein: CASSRAAVNEQFF.

V is TRBV6-6 and J is TRBJ2-1, with 8 bases fitting TRBD2. From germline, CDR1 is MNHNY and CDR2 SVGAGI (reference sequence). Trimming at V came to 6 bases and at J to 6 bases, leaving 10 bases not matched to a gene. This CDR3 has 15 amino acids. Here the CDR3 reads CASRSSGRGSNEQFF. CDR3 in DNA: TGTGCCAGCAGATCCAGCGGGAGAGGCAGCAATGAGCAGTTCTTC.

The rearrangement uses TRBV7-2 and TRBJ1-1, with a weak D call TRBD1 (5 bases). Trimming stripped 2 bases from V and 0 bases from J, with 16 bases between. The CDR3 length is 17 residues. Per the germline V gene, CDR1 is SGHTA and CDR2 is FQGNSA. CDR3 in DNA: TGTGCCAGCAGCTTACTGGGGCGGACACCGATGAACACTGAAGCTTTCTTT. Protein: CASSLLGRTPMNTEAFF.

This CDR3 reads CASSPSSGQGTPSNQPQHF. The CDR3 region has the DNA TGTGCCAGCAGCCCAAGCTCGGGACAGGGGACTCCTAGCAATCAGCCCCAGCATTTT. The V call is TRBV21-1, the J call TRBJ1-5; no DNA check was done on the table's D call, TRBD1. TRBV21-1 is classified as a pseudogene. CDR3 length: 19 amino acids.

The chain uses TRBV19 and TRBJ2-7, with 8 nucleotides matching TRBD2. The CDR3 contains 16 residues. The junction had 9 bases not matched to a gene; V was cut back by 4 bases and J by 1 base. Germline CDR1 is LNHDA and CDR2 is SQIVND (reference sequence). CDR3 DNA: TGTGCCAGTAGTACCCGCCGGGAGGGGAGGTCCTACGAGCAGTACTTC. Its protein is CASSTRREGRSYEQYF. Full variable domain (rest looked up from reference TRBV19 and TRBJ2-7): DGGITQSPKYLFRKEGQNVTLSCEQNLNHDAMYWYRQDPGQGLRLIYYSQIVNDFQKGDIAEGYSVSREKKESFPLTVTSAQKNPTAFYLCASSTRREGRSYEQYFGPGTRLTVT.

This chain joins TRBV6-2 or TRBV6-3 and TRBJ2-7; weak D call: TRBD2 (6 bases). CDR3 length: 17 amino acids. Germline-derived CDR1 and CDR2 are MNHEY and SVGEGT. V was pared by 0 bases and J by 0 bases, with 15 bases between. CDR3 bases: TGTGCCAGCAGTTACTCGTTGACGGGACTTTACTCCTACGAGCAGTACTTC. Translating it yields CASSYSLTGLYSYEQYF.

Remarks on this clone: The same CDR3 is also encoded by other DNA sequences in this sample. The V and J genes are TRBV7-2 and TRBJ1-1, with D perhaps matching TRBD1 (5 bases). The V end lost 3 bases, the J end lost 2 bases, and 7 bases lay between the germline ends. The CDR3 covers 13 residues. The germline CDR1 and CDR2 sequences are SGHTA and FQGNSA. CDR3 sequence (DNA): TGTGCCAGCAGCTTTCAGGGTAACACTGAAGCTTTCTTT. The encoded protein is CASSFQGNTEAFF.

The rearrangement uses TRBV7-6 and TRBJ1-2, with D possibly being TRBD1 (6 bases). This CDR3 is 15 amino acids long. Per germline, CDR1 SGHVS and CDR2 FNYEAQ. V lost 1 base, J lost 4 bases, and 13 bases lay in between. The CDR3 region has the DNA TGTGCCAGCAGCTTAGGTTTTCGGGGGGCCTATGGCTACACCTTC. Translation: CASSLGFRGAYGYTF.

The chain carries TRBV19 and TRBJ1-1; maybe TRBD1 (5 bases). Trimming pared 4 bases from V and 4 bases from J, leaving 13 bases between. The CDR3 loop spans 14 amino acids. CDR1 is LNHDA, CDR2 SQIVND, per germline (reference sequence). The CDR3 loop reads CASSTLPGGTEAFF. The CDR3 DNA reads as TGTGCCAGTAGTACCCTGCCGGGGGGCACTGAAGCTTTCTTT.

The chain is built from TRBV6-1 and TRBJ2-7, with 8 bases identical to TRBD1. There are 14 residues in the CDR3. Germline V gene sequence: CDR1 MNHNS, CDR2 SASEGT. The J segment lost 1 base and the V segment lost 5 bases, leaving 4 bases of the junction unmatched. Here the CDR3 reads CASSRQGASYEQYF. CDR3 nucleotide sequence: TGTGCCAGCAGTCGGCAGGGGGCTTCCTACGAGCAGTACTTC.

V usage is TRBV28 and J usage is TRBJ2-1; D gene uncertain. Trimming pared 3 bases from V and 10 bases from J, leaving 13 bases between. CDR1 and CDR2 from the germline V gene are MDHEN and SYDVKM. The CDR3 has 13 amino acids. The CDR3 region has the DNA TGTGCCAGCAGTTTTGGTAGTCGCCGCGAGCAGTTCTTC. Translation: CASSFGSRREQFF.

The gene calls are TRBV5-4 and TRBJ1-6, with D unclear. Deletions cut 0 bases from V and 12 bases from J, with 16 bases between. CDR3 length equals 15 residues. CDR1 is SGHNT and CDR2 is YYREEE in the germline V gene (reference sequence). CDR3 protein: CASSLGALPTRPLHF. CDR3 coding DNA: TGTGCCAGCAGCTTGGGGGCCCTCCCAACCCGACCCCTCCACTTT.

The chain couples TRBV7-9 to TRBJ2-7; 8 bases match TRBD2. The CDR3 is 13 amino acids. Germline V gene lookup returns CDR1 SEHNR and CDR2 FQNEAQ (reference sequence). V lost 5 bases, J lost 2 bases, and 2 bases stayed unmatched. CDR3 coding DNA: TGTGCCAGCAGCGCGGGAGGCCCCTACGAGCAGTACTTC. Protein: CASSAGGPYEQYF.

This chain links TRBV30 with TRBJ2-7; the D is unclear. This CDR3 contains 12 residues. V lost 5 bases and J 0 bases, leaving 8 bases between the germline ends. Germline CDR1 GTSNPN, CDR2 SVGIG (reference sequence). The chain's CDR3 is CAWSYSSYEQYF. The DNA of the CDR3 is TGTGCCTGGTCGTACAGCTCCTACGAGCAGTACTTC.

In this sample, this clone turned up a few times. The CDR3 DNA reads TGTGCCAGCAGCCCCCGGACAGGGGACCGGCAGGGTGGCTACACCTTC. Encoded protein: CASSPRTGDRQGGYTF. The V gene is TRBV7-2, the J gene TRBJ1-2, with TRBD1 matching over 9 bases. From germline, CDR1 is SGHTA and CDR2 FQGNSA. Trimming at V came to 5 bases and at J to 7 bases, leaving 14 bases not matched to a gene. The CDR3 contains 16 residues.

The rearrangement joins TRBV18 to TRBJ1-6, with 8 nucleotides matching TRBD1. The V and J ends lost 3 bases and 8 bases, in that order; junction bases with no gene match: 0. The germline CDR1 and CDR2 sequences are KGHSH and LQKENI. The CDR3 consists of 13 residues. The CDR3 region has the DNA TGTGCCAGCTCACCGGGACAGGATTCACCCCTCCACTTT. Its translation is CASSPGQDSPLHF. The full variable domain, rest sourced from reference TRBV18 and TRBJ1-6, is NAGVMQNPRHLVRRRGQEARLRCSPMKGHSHVYWYRQLPEEGLKFMVYLQKENIIDESGMPKERFSAEFPKEGPSILRIQQVVRGDSAAYFCASSPGQDSPLHFGNGTRLTVT.